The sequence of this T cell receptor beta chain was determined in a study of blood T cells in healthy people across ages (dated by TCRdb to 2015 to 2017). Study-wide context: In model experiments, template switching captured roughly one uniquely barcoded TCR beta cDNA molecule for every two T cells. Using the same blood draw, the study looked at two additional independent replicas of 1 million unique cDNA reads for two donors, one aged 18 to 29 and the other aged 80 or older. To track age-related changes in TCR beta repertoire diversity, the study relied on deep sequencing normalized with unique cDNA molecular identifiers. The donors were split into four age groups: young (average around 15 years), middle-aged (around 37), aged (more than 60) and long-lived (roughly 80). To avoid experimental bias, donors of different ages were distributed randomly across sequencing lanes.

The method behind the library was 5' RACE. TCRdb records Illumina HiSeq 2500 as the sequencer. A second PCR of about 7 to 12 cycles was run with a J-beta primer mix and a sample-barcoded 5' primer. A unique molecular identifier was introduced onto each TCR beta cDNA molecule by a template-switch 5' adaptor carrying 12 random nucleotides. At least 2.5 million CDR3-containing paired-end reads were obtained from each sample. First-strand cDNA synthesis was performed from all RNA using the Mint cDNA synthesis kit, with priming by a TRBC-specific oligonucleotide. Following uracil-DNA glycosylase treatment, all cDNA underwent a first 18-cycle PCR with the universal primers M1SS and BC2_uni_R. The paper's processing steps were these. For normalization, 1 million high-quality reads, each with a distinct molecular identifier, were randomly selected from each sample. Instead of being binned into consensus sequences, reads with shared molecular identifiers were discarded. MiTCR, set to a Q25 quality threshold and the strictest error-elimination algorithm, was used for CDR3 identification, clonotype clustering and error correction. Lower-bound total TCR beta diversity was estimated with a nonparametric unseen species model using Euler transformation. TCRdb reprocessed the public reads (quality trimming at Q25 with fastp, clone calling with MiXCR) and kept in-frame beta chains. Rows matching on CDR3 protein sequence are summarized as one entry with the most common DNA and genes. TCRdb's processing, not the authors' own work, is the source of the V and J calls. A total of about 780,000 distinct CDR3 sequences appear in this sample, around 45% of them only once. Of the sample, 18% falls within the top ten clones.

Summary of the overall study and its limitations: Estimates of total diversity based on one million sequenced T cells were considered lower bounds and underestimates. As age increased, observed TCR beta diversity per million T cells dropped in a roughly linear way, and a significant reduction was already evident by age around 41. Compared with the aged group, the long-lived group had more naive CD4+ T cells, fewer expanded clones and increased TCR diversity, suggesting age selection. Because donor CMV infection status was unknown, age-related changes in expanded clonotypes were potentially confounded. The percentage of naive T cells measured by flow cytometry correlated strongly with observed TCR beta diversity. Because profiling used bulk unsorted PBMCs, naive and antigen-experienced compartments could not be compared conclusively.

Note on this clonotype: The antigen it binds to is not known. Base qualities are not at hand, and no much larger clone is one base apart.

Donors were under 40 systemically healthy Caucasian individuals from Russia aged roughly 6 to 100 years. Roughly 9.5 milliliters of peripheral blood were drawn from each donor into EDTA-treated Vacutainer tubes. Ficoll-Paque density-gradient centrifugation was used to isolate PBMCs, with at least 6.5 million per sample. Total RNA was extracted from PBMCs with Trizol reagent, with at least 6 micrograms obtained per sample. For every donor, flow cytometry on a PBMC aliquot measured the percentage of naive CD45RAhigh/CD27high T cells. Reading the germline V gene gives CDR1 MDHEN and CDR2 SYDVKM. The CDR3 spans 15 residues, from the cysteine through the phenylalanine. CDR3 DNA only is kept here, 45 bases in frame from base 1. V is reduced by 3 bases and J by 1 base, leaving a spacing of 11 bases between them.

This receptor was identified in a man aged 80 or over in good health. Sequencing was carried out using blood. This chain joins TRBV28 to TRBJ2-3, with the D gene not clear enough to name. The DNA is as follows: TGTGCCAGCAGTTTTCCCCGGATGGGCACAGATACGCAGTATTTT. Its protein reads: CASSFPRMGTDTQYF. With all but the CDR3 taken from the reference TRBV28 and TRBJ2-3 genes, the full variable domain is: DVKVTQSSRYLVKRTGEKVFLECVQDMDHENMFWYRQDPGLGLRLIYFSYDVKMKEKGDIPEGYSVSREKKERFSLILESASTNQTSMYLCASSFPRMGTDTQYFGPGTRLTVL.